The clone carrying this T cell receptor (beta chain) occurred many times. The data belong to a study of early T cells in non-severe SARS-CoV-2 infection. This CDR3 region has 15 residues. The trim removed 0 bases at V and 4 bases at J, leaving 5 bases unmatched. Germline V gene sequence: CDR1 ENHRY, CDR2 SYGVKD. TCRdb reprocessed the 5' RACE reads with MiXCR, giving one entry per CDR3 protein. The sample contains around 57,000 distinct CDR3 sequences, about 5.9% of which appear only once. Material for sequencing was whole blood. This chain links TRBV10-3 with TRBJ2-7; TRBD2 aligns across 8 bases. The origin of this receptor is an adult who was a healthcare worker with PCR-confirmed SARS-CoV-2 infection or an uninfected control (not recorded which). The CDR3 loop is CAISESAAGGYEQYF. DNA of the CDR3: TGTGCCATCAGTGAGTCGGCGGCGGGGGGTTACGAGCAGTACTTC.